A single sample gave rise to the 21 T cell receptor beta chains below, sequenced in a study of blood T cell repertoires in COVID-19. TCRdb's table, derived via immunoSEQ multiplex PCR, lists solely in-frame clones and lacks some. There are about 400,000 clones in the sample; around 90% occur only once, and 2% to 2.5% lies in the top ten. Sequenced material: PBMCs or T cells enriched from blood (not recorded which). Source of these receptors: a woman in her forties with acute COVID-19.

V gene TRBV6-5 combines with J gene TRBJ1-2; TRBD1 matches 8 bases. The CDR3 contains 15 residues. CDR1 MNHEY and CDR2 SVGAGI come from the germline V gene. Trimming at V came to 5 bases and at J to 4 bases, leaving 9 bases not matched to a gene. CDR3 in DNA: TGTGCCAGCAGTCCTCATGACAGGGGCTCCTATGGCTACACCTTC. It codes for CASSPHDRGSYGYTF.

The chain is built from TRBV7-2 and TRBJ2-2; 10 nucleotides line up with TRBD2. There are 18 residues in the CDR3. Trimming took 5 bases from V and 7 from J; bases not matched to a gene: 16. CDR1 is SGHTA and CDR2 is FQGNSA in the germline V gene. Written as DNA, the CDR3 is TGTGCCAGCAGCCCACAAGCGGGGGGGTGTCCCCGGTGCGGGGAGCTGTTTTTT. It codes for CASSPQAGGCPRCGELFF.

V usage is TRBV7-8 and J usage is TRBJ1-2, with 7 bases matching TRBD1. CDR1 is SGHVS and CDR2 is FQNEAQ in the germline V gene. V shed 5 bases, J shed 3 bases, and the junction held 9 bases outside the gene matches. The CDR3 consists of 15 residues. The CDR3 nucleotides read TGTGCCAGCAGCCAGACCGGGACAGTGGACTATGGCTACACCTTC. It encodes CASSQTGTVDYGYTF.

As regards this clone: This sample includes further DNA sequences coding for the same CDR3. The chain uses TRBV5-4 and TRBJ2-3; D is uncertain. Germline lookup yields CDR1 SGHNT and CDR2 YYREEE (reference sequence). V shed 2 bases and J shed 0 bases, with 10 bases lying between them. This CDR3 has 15 residues. CDR3 coding DNA: TGTGCCAGCAGCTTAGGCGGAACTAGCACAGATACGCAGTATTTT. The encoded protein is CASSLGGTSTDTQYF.

The J gene is TRBJ1-2, the V gene TRBV7-9; perhaps TRBD1 as D (6 bases). This CDR3 comprises 18 residues. V was shortened by 8 bases and J by 0 bases, with 25 bases between the two germline ends. Germline values: CDR1 SEHNR, CDR2 FQNEAQ (reference sequence). Written as DNA, the CDR3 is TGTGCCAGCTATAAAATTCTTCGGGGCAGGGGAACTAACTATGGCTACACCTTC. This encodes CASYKILRGRGTNYGYTF. Using reference TRBV7-9 and TRBJ1-2 for the parts outside the CDR3, the full variable domain is DTGVSQNPRHKITKRGQNVTFRCDPISEHNRLYWYRQTLGQGPEFLTYFQNEAQLEKSRLLSDRFSAERPKGSFSTLEIQRTEQGDSAMYLCASYKILRGRGTNYGYTFGSGTRLTVV.

The gene calls are TRBV27 and TRBJ1-6; 7 positions agree with TRBD1. Germline assignment: CDR1 MNHEY and CDR2 SMNVEV (reference sequence). Germline trimming cut 8 bases from V and 10 bases from J; bases unmatched to any gene: 14. This CDR3 is 15 amino acids long. CDR3 sequence (DNA): TGTGCCAGCGCAAACGGGGAGACAGGGCGCTCACCCCTCCACTTT. Its translation: CASANGETGRSPLHF.

This sequence joins TRBV5-4 and TRBJ1-6, with 10 bases lining up with TRBD1. The CDR3 spans 16 residues. The V and J ends lost 2 bases and 8 bases, in that order; junction bases with no gene match: 7. Germline V lookup: CDR1 SGHNT, CDR2 YYREEE (reference sequence). In DNA form, the CDR3 reads TGTGCCAGCAGCTTTAATCCGGGACAGGGGCATTCACCCCTCCACTTT. Encoded protein: CASSFNPGQGHSPLHF.

This clone has just one count. J is TRBJ1-4 and V is TRBV2, with D perhaps matching TRBD1 (5 bases). The CDR3 is 15 residues long. Trimming left V 8 bases short and J 4 bases short, with 17 bases between. The germline V gene has CDR1 SNHLY and CDR2 FYNNEI. CDR3 sequence: CASQRRSGGNEKLFF. The CDR3 DNA reads TGTGCCAGCCAAAGACGGAGCGGGGGTAATGAAAAACTGTTTTTT.

The chain is built from TRBV5-4 and TRBJ2-5; TRBD2 matches 9 bases. Trimming cost V 8 bases and J 5 bases; bases outside gene matches: 13. Per the germline V gene, CDR1 is SGHNT and CDR2 is YYREEE (reference sequence). CDR3 size: 15 residues. The CDR3 DNA follows: TGTGCCAGTTCTCTGGTAGCGGGGGCGGTGGAGACCCAGTACTTC. This translates into CASSLVAGAVETQYF. Variable domain in full (rest from reference TRBV5-4 and TRBJ2-5): ETGVTQSPTHLIKTRGQQVTLRCSSQSGHNTVSWYQQALGQGPQFIFQYYREEENGRGNFPPRFSGLQFPNYSSELNVNALELDDSALYLCASSLVAGAVETQYFGPGTRLLVL.

The gene calls are TRBV10-3 and TRBJ1-5; perhaps TRBD1 as D (6 bases). V was clipped by 10 bases and J by 4 bases, with 11 bases between them. From germline, CDR1 is ENHRY and CDR2 SYGVKD. CDR3 length: 12 residues. CDR3 bases: TGTGCCACCCAACAGGGAAATCAGCCCCAGCATTTT. This codes for CATQQGNQPQHF.

The V call is TRBV5-6, the J call TRBJ2-3, with a tentative D call TRBD1 (5 bases). Germline assignment: CDR1 SGHDT and CDR2 YYEEEE. Trimming removed 0 bases at V and 2 bases at J, with 13 bases between. The CDR3 runs 16 residues. In DNA, the CDR3 is TGTGCCAGCAGCTTGGCCCGCGACAGAACCACAGATACGCAGTATTTT. Its protein product is CASSLARDRTTDTQYF. The full variable domain, in which reference TRBV5-6 and TRBJ2-3 provide the parts outside the CDR3, is DAGVTQSPTHLIKTRGQQVTLRCSPKSGHDTVSWYQQALGQGPQFIFQYYEEEERQRGNFPDRFSGHQFPNYSSELNVNALLLGDSALYLCASSLARDRTTDTQYFGPGTRLTVL.

In this sample, this clone turned up once. The chain uses TRBV7-8 and TRBJ1-5; 7 bases agree with TRBD1. The V gene's germline CDR1 is SGHVS and CDR2 FQNEAQ. The CDR3 covers 15 residues. The trim removed 1 base at V and 7 bases at J, leaving 7 bases unmatched. The CDR3 sequence: CASSLVGGEGQPQHF. The DNA of the CDR3 is TGTGCCAGCAGCTTAGTAGGGGGCGAGGGACAGCCCCAGCATTTT.

With regard to this clone: One end of the junction is discordant with germline, which a read error may explain. This chain joins TRBV6-5 and TRBJ2-3, with 9 nucleotides matching TRBD1. CDR3 length: 11 residues. CDR1 and CDR2 from the germline V gene are MNHEY and SVGAGI. CDR3 DNA sequence: TGTGCCAGCAGGGGACAGGGCGGTGGGGTTTTT. Translating gives CASRGQGGGVF.

The chain is built from TRBV6-5 and TRBJ1-6, with 10 bases lining up with TRBD1. CDR3 size: 14 residues. J lost 8 bases, V lost 4 bases, and 2 bases had no gene match. Germline CDR1 reads MNHEY; CDR2 reads SVGAGI. CDR3 DNA sequence: TGTGCCAGCAGTTGGGACAGGGGATATTCACCCCTCCACTTT. It encodes CASSWDRGYSPLHF.

V is TRBV9 and J is TRBJ1-2; maybe TRBD1 (5 bases). The V end lost 3 bases, the J end lost 2 bases, and 11 bases lay between the germline ends. This CDR3 has 14 amino acids. The germline gives CDR1 SGDLS, CDR2 YYNGEE. The CDR3 DNA reads as TGTGCCAGCAGCGAGGGACTTCTCAACTATGGCTACACCTTC. Residues: CASSEGLLNYGYTF.

For the CDR3, the DNA is TGTGCCAGTAGTCGCGGGGGCTCAACTAATGAAAAACTGTTTTTT. Translation gives CASSRGGSTNEKLFF. This sequence joins TRBV19 and TRBJ1-4; weak D call: TRBD1 (6 bases). This CDR3 region has 15 residues. V was clipped by 5 bases and J by 0 bases, with 10 bases between them. In germline, CDR1 is LNHDA, CDR2 SQIVND (reference sequence).

V and J are TRBV24-1 and TRBJ2-1, with TRBD2 matching over 13 bases. This CDR3 contains 16 residues. V shed 4 bases and J 5 bases; nucleotides not matched to a gene: 4. Germline CDR1 reads KGHDR; CDR2 reads SFDVKD. CDR3 region: CATSETGTSGDNEQFF. DNA of the CDR3: TGTGCCACCAGTGAAACCGGGACTAGCGGGGACAATGAGCAGTTCTTC.

This chain uses TRBV24-1 with TRBJ2-5, with 8 bases identical to TRBD1. Germline loops: CDR1 KGHDR, CDR2 SFDVKD. The trim removed 1 base at V and 3 bases at J, leaving 3 bases unmatched. This CDR3 has 15 residues. Here the CDR3 reads CATSDFRQGKETQYF. CDR3 coding DNA: TGTGCCACCAGTGATTTTAGACAGGGGAAAGAGACCCAGTACTTC.

The rearrangement joins TRBV3-1 (or the pseudogene TRBV3-2) to TRBJ2-7, with D perhaps TRBD2 (6 bases). The germline gives CDR1 LGHDT, CDR2 YNNKEL (reference sequence). The CDR3 extends over 15 amino acids. V gave up 4 bases and J gave up 3 bases, with 16 bases separating them. CDR3 coding DNA: TGTGCCAGCAGCCTCTTTCGGGGGAAAGGCTACGAGCAGTACTTC. It is translated as CASSLFRGKGYEQYF.

The chain joins TRBV19 to TRBJ1-5, with 7 nucleotides matching TRBD1. Trimming took 4 bases from V and 3 from J; bases not matched to a gene: 3. CDR3 length: 14 residues. Germline-derived CDR1 and CDR2 are LNHDA and SQIVND (reference sequence). The CDR3 sequence: CASSRQGTNQPQHF. In DNA form, the CDR3 reads TGTGCCAGTAGTAGACAGGGAACCAATCAGCCCCAGCATTTT.

Of note for this clone: The same CDR3 also results from other DNA sequences found in this sample. The genes are TRBV7-9 and TRBJ1-2, with TRBD1 as a possible D gene (6 bases). In germline, CDR1 is SEHNR, CDR2 FQNEAQ (reference sequence). Between the trimmed V and J ends, which lost 4 bases and 4 bases, there was a span of 7 bases. The CDR3 is made up of 12 amino acids. The CDR3: CASSSTGYGYTF. In DNA, the CDR3 is TGTGCCAGCAGCTCGACAGGCTATGGCTACACCTTC.